This section outlines one T cell receptor beta chain sequence together with its context. These data come from a study of graft-versus-host responses after intestinal transplantation. Germline assignment: CDR1 SNHLY and CDR2 FYNNEI. Losses at the gene ends were 7 bases for V and 7 bases for J; bases not matched to a gene: 7. The CDR3 extends over 13 amino acids. Generated by immunoSEQ multiplex PCR, the TCRdb table keeps only in-frame clones and is missing some. Here the sample spans 9,500 to 14,000 clones, around 80% being singletons. This sequence was found in a human patient who received an intestinal transplant, so some T cells may come from the graft donor. Here the sequenced sample was PBMCs, taken nearly 500 days after intestinal transplant. The rearrangement links TRBV2 to TRBJ1-2, with 9 bases lining up with TRBD1. The CDR3 sequence: CASTDRGTAGYTF. DNA for the CDR3: TGTGCCAGCACAGACAGGGGGACGGCTGGCTACACCTTC.